The 21 T cell receptor beta chains below all came from one sample that was sequenced in a study of cytomegalovirus exposure and HLA in healthy donors. PCR primers comprised 60 Vbeta and 13 Jbeta primers. Measured with immunoSEQ multiplex PCR; TCRdb has only the in-frame clones, and not every one. The sample carries 100,000 or so clones, 79% recorded once. The sequencing sample was made of PBMCs. The receptor set was obtained from a female donor in good health and CMV-seropositive.

CDR3 amino acids: CAISTTTSGGYEQYF. CDR3 nucleotide sequence: TGTGCCATCAGTACTACGACTAGCGGGGGGTACGAGCAGTACTTC. The V gene is TRBV10-3, the J gene TRBJ2-7; 13 bases align to TRBD2. J gave up 4 bases and V 5 bases, and 5 bases lay outside the gene matches. Germline lookup yields CDR1 ENHRY and CDR2 SYGVKD. The CDR3 is 15 amino acids.

This sequence joins TRBV7-2 and TRBJ2-2; D uncertain. Trimming removed 1 base from V and 7 bases from J, with 7 bases in between. Germline V gene data show CDR1 as SGHTA and CDR2 as FQGNSA. The CDR3 runs to 13 residues. For the CDR3, the DNA is TGTGCCAGCAGCTTAGGTTTGAGCGGGGAGCTGTTTTTT. This codes for CASSLGLSGELFF.

In this sample, this clone turned up a few times. The J gene is TRBJ2-4, the V gene TRBV9; the D is unclear. Germline CDR1 is SGDLS and CDR2 is YYNGEE. The CDR3 sequence is 17 residues long. The germline V and J ends were trimmed by 0 bases and 2 bases, with 15 bases remaining between them. DNA for the CDR3: TGTGCCAGCAGCGTAGAGGCGGCGACTCATTCCAAAAACATTCAGTACTTC. This sequence encodes CASSVEAATHSKNIQYF.

This clone was observed at least ten times. The V call is TRBV2, the J call TRBJ2-7, with 8 positions matching TRBD2. The J segment lost 3 bases and the V segment lost 2 bases, leaving 6 bases of the junction unmatched. CDR1 SNHLY and CDR2 FYNNEI come from the germline V gene. CDR3 length: 15 residues. CDR3 in amino acids: CASSESAGVLYEQYF. The CDR3 DNA reads as TGTGCCAGCAGTGAATCAGCGGGAGTCCTCTACGAGCAGTACTTC.

The CDR3: CASSPYSPPEAFF. In nucleotides, the CDR3 is TGTGCCAGCAGCCCTTACTCACCCCCTGAAGCTTTCTTT. The chain links TRBV7-8 to TRBJ1-1; D is uncertain. V lost 5 bases, J lost 6 bases, and 13 bases lay in between. This CDR3 has 13 residues. Germline V CDR1 and CDR2: SGHVS, FQNEAQ.

The chain has TRBV5-1 and TRBJ2-6, with 7 bases lining up with TRBD1. Germline CDR1 and CDR2: SGHRS and YFSETQ. This CDR3 region has 19 residues. Losses at the gene ends were 2 bases for V and 0 bases for J; bases not matched to a gene: 11. The CDR3 protein is CASSFSAGTALSGANVLTF. The CDR3 coding sequence is TGCGCCAGCAGCTTTAGTGCCGGGACAGCCCTCTCTGGGGCCAACGTCCTGACTTTC.

The chain uses TRBV27 and TRBJ2-7; 8 bases are shared with TRBD1. CDR1 is MNHEY, CDR2 SMNVEV, per germline (reference sequence). J gave up 2 bases and V 9 bases, and 6 bases lay outside the gene matches. The CDR3 is 13 residues long. The CDR3 DNA reads as TGTGCCAGTGGACAGGGAGGAACCTACGAGCAGTACTTC. It yields the protein CASGQGGTYEQYF.

The gene calls are TRBV7-2 and TRBJ2-1; weak D call: TRBD1 (6 bases). CDR3 length equals 17 residues. The V gene lost 2 bases and the J gene lost 0 bases, with 14 bases spanning the gap. Germline CDR1 SGHTA, CDR2 FQGNSA. The CDR3 spells CASSLSGAYNSYNEQFF. CDR3 sequence (DNA): TGTGCCAGCAGCTTATCAGGGGCCTACAACTCCTACAATGAGCAGTTCTTC.

The CDR3 DNA is TGTGCCAGCAGCTCCCGGGGCGGGAAGGAGACAGATACGCAGTATTTT. Translation gives CASSSRGGKETDTQYF. V usage is TRBV11-2 and J usage is TRBJ2-3; TRBD2 might be the D (6 bases). Trimming took 4 bases from V and 3 from J, leaving 17 bases between them. CDR1 is SGHAT and CDR2 is FQNNGV in the germline V gene. The CDR3 runs 16 residues.

This CDR3 is CASSLGTGGSNQPQHF. The CDR3 nucleotides are TGTGCCAGCAGCTTAGGAACAGGGGGGTCCAATCAGCCCCAGCATTTT. The V gene is TRBV7-9, the J gene TRBJ1-5, with TRBD1 matching 8 bases. Trimming at V came to 1 base and at J to 3 bases, leaving 5 bases not matched to a gene. The CDR3 contains 16 residues. Germline CDR1 reads SEHNR; CDR2 reads FQNEAQ (reference sequence).

This clone was picked up one time. J is TRBJ2-7 and V is TRBV7-2; D perhaps matches TRBD2 (6 bases). Germline V gene lookup returns CDR1 SGHTA and CDR2 FQGNSA. The CDR3 sequence is 14 residues long. Trimming took 5 bases from V and 0 from J, leaving 11 bases between them. In DNA form, the CDR3 reads TGTGCCAGCAGCCCCTCTAGCGCCTCCTACGAGCAGTACTTC. Amino acid sequence: CASSPSSASYEQYF.

The rearrangement uses TRBV11-2 and TRBJ2-5; D unclear. The CDR3 is made up of 14 amino acids. Germline loops: CDR1 SGHAT, CDR2 FQNNGV. The V and J ends lost 5 bases and 5 bases respectively, with 15 bases between them. The CDR3 loop reads CASSLQLNSETQYF. The CDR3 region has the DNA TGTGCCAGCAGCCTCCAACTGAATAGTGAGACCCAGTACTTC. The full variable domain, completed using reference TRBV11-2 and TRBJ2-5, is EAGVAQSPRYKIIEKRQSVAFWCNPISGHATLYWYQQILGQGPKLLIQFQNNGVVDDSQLPKDRFSAERLKGVDSTLKIQPAKLEDSAVYLCASSLQLNSETQYFGPGTRLLVL.

V is TRBV5-1 and J is TRBJ1-1; TRBD1 matches 12 bases. Losses at the gene ends were 4 bases for V and 5 bases for J; bases not matched to a gene: 6. The germline CDR1 and CDR2 sequences are SGHRS and YFSETQ. This CDR3 spans 15 amino acids. Here the CDR3 reads CASSPGQGADTEAFF. The CDR3 region has the DNA TGCGCCAGCAGCCCGGGACAGGGGGCTGATACTGAAGCTTTCTTT.

As for this clone: Other DNA sequences within the sample encode an identical CDR3. The chain has TRBV18 and TRBJ2-3; D may be TRBD2 (6 bases). V gave up 2 bases and J gave up 2 bases, with 11 bases separating them. This CDR3 comprises 15 residues. Germline V gene lookup returns CDR1 KGHSH and CDR2 LQKENI. CDR3: CASSPTGGPTDTQYF. CDR3 sequence (DNA): TGTGCCAGCTCACCAACCGGAGGGCCCACAGATACGCAGTATTTT.

The chain combines TRBV10-2 with TRBJ1-1; 7 nucleotides agree with TRBD1. This CDR3 comprises 14 residues. The junction had 6 bases not matched to a gene; V was cut back by 4 bases and J by 4 bases. Germline CDR1 and CDR2: WSHSY and SAAADI. This CDR3 reads CASSATGDATEAFF. In nucleotides, the CDR3 is TGCGCCAGCAGTGCAACAGGGGATGCCACTGAAGCTTTCTTT.

The chain couples TRBV7-9 to TRBJ1-2; TRBD1 matches at 7 bases. The CDR3 runs 13 residues. V lost 11 bases to trimming and J lost 1 base; unmatched junction nucleotides: 7. CDR1 is SEHNR, CDR2 FQNEAQ, per germline (reference sequence). CDR3 protein: CAGSQGGNYGYTF. The DNA for the CDR3 is TGTGCCGGATCCCAGGGGGGTAACTATGGCTACACCTTC.

The V and J genes are TRBV7-9 and TRBJ1-1, with D maybe TRBD1 (5 bases). V was pared by 6 bases and J by 0 bases, with 23 bases between. This CDR3 has 18 amino acids. Germline values: CDR1 SEHNR, CDR2 FQNEAQ (reference sequence). CDR3 amino acids: CASSRMGKGPHMNTEAFF. CDR3 sequence (DNA): TGTGCCAGCAGTCGAATGGGGAAGGGGCCACACATGAACACTGAAGCTTTCTTT.

This clone is a singleton in its sample. The chain joins TRBV5-1 to TRBJ1-4; D might be TRBD1 (5 bases). Trimming stripped 4 bases from V and 7 bases from J, with 20 bases between. The CDR3 spans 16 residues. Per the germline V gene, CDR1 is SGHRS and CDR2 is YFSETQ. The CDR3 sequence is CASSLDSLGFGEKLFF. The CDR3 bases are TGCGCCAGCAGCCTCGACAGCCTAGGATTCGGTGAAAAACTGTTTTTT.

The count of this clone is one. J is TRBJ2-2 and V is TRBV21-1; TRBD1, the table's D call, was not compared with the DNA. TRBV21-1 counts as a pseudogene. This CDR3 spans 13 amino acids. The CDR3 bases are TGTGCCAGCAAAGACAAACACACCGGGGAGCTGTTTTTT. Protein: CASKDKHTGELFF.

Only a few counts were recorded for this clone. This chain links TRBV5-1 with TRBJ1-1, with D uncertain. The CDR3 loop spans 13 amino acids. Between the trimmed V and J ends, which lost 4 bases and 2 bases, there was a span of 9 bases. Germline loops: CDR1 SGHRS, CDR2 YFSETQ. The chain's CDR3 is CASSPNINTEAFF. The DNA of the CDR3 is TGCGCCAGCAGCCCGAACATAAACACTGAAGCTTTCTTT. Using reference TRBV5-1 and TRBJ1-1 for the parts outside the CDR3, the full variable domain is KAGVTQTPRYLIKTRGQQVTLSCSPISGHRSVSWYQQTPGQGLQFLFEYFSETQRNKGNFPGRFSGRQFSNSRSEMNVSTLELGDSALYLCASSPNINTEAFFGQGTRLTVV.

The V call is TRBV4-2, the J call TRBJ2-4, with a possible D match to TRBD1 (6 bases). Germline CDR1 reads LGHNA; CDR2 reads YNFKEQ. V dropped 1 base and J dropped 0 bases, with 7 bases sitting between them. The CDR3 sequence is 15 residues long. CDR3 coding DNA: TGTGCCAGCAGCCAAGGGGGGCTAGCCAAAAACATTCAGTACTTC. Encoded protein: CASSQGGLAKNIQYF.